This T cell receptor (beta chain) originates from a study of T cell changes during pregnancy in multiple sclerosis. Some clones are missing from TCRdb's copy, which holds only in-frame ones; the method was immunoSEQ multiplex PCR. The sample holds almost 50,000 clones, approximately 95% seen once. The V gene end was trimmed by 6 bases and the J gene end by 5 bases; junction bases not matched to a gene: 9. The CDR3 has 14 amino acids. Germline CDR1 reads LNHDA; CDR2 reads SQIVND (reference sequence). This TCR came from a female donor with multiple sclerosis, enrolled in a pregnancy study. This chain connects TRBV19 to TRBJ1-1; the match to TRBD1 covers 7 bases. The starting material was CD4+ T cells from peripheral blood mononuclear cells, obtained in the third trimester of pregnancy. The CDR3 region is CASRPRTGGTEAFF. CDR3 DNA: TGTGCCAGTAGACCACGGACAGGTGGGACTGAAGCTTTCTTT.